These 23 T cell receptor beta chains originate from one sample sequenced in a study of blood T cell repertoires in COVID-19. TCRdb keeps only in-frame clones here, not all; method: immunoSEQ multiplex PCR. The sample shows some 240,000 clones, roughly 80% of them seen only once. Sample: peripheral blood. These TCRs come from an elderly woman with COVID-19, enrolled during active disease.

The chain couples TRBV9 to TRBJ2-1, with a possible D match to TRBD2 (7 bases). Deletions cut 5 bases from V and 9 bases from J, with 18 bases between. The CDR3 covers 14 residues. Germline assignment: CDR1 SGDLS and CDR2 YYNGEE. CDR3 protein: CASSTAVGGGEQFF. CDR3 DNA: TGTGCCAGCAGTACTGCAGTAGGGGGGGGTGAGCAGTTCTTC.

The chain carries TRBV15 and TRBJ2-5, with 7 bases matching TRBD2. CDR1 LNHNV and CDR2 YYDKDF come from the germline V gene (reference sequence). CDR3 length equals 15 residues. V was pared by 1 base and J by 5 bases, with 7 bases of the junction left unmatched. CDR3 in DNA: TGTGCCACCAGCAGAGTGGGAGGGGCCGGGGAGACCCAGTACTTC. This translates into CATSRVGGAGETQYF. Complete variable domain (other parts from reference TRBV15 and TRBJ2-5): DAMVIQNPRYQVTQFGKPVTLSCSQTLNHNVMYWYQQKSSQAPKLLFHYYDKDFNNEADTPDNFQSRRPNTSFCFLDIRSPGLGDTAMYLCATSRVGGAGETQYFGPGTRLLVL.

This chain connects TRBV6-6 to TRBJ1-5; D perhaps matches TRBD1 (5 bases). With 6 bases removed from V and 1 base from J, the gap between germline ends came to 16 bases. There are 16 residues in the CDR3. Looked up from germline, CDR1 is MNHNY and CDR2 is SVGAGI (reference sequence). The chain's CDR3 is CASSPGTGRSNQPQHF. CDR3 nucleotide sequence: TGTGCCAGCAGCCCCGGGACTGGAAGGAGCAATCAGCCCCAGCATTTT.

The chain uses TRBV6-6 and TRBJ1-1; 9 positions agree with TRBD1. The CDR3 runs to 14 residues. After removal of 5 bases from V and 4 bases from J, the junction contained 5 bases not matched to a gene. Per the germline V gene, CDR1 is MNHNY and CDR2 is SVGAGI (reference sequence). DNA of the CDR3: TGTGCCAGCAGTCTGGACAGGGGTCCCACTGAAGCTTTCTTT. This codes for CASSLDRGPTEAFF.

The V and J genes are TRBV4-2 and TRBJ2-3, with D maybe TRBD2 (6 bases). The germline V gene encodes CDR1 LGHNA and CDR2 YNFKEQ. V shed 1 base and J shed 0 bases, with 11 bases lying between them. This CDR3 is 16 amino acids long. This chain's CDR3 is CASSQAAGTSTDTQYF. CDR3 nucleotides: TGTGCCAGCAGCCAAGCGGCAGGGACTAGCACAGATACGCAGTATTTT.

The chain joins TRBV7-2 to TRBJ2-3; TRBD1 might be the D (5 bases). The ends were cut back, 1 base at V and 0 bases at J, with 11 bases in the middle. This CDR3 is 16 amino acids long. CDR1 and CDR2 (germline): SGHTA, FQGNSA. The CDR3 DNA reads TGTGCCAGCAGCTTAGTGGGGCCTACGAGCACAGATACGCAGTATTTT. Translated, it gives CASSLVGPTSTDTQYF.

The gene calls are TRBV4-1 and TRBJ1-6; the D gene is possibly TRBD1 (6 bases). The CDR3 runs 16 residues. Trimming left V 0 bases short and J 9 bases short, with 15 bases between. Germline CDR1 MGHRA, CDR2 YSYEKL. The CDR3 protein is CASSQDYPQGSSPLHF. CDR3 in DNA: TGCGCCAGCAGCCAAGATTATCCTCAGGGGAGTTCACCCCTCCACTTT.

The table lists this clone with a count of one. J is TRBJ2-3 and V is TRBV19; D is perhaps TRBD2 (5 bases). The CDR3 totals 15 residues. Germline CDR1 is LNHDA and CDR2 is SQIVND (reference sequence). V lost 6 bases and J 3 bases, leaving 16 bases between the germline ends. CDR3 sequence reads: CASSGNTKRTDTQYF. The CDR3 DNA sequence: TGTGCCAGTAGCGGGAACACAAAAAGGACAGATACGCAGTATTTT.

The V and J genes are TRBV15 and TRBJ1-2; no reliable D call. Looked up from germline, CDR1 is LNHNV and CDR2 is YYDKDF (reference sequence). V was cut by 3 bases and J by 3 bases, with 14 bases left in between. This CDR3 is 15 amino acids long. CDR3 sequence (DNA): TGTGCCACCAGCAGCAGTGTAGCTGGCTACTATGGCTACACCTTC. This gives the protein CATSSSVAGYYGYTF.

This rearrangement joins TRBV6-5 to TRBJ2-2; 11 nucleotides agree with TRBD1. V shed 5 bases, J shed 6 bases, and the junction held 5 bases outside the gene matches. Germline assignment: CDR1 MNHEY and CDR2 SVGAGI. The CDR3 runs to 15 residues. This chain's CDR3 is CASSRGQGGAGELFF. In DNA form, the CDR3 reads TGTGCCAGCAGTAGGGGACAGGGGGGTGCCGGGGAGCTGTTTTTT.

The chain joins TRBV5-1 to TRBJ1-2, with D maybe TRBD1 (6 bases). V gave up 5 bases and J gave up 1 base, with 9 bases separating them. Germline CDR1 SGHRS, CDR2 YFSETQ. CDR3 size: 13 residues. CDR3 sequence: CASSRTVNYGYTF. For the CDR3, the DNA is TGCGCCAGCAGTCGGACAGTTAACTATGGCTACACCTTC.

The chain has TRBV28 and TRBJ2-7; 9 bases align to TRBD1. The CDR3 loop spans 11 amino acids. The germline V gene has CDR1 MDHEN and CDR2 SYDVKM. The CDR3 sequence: CGVDRGYEQYF. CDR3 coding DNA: TGTGGTGTGGACAGGGGTTACGAGCAGTACTTC.

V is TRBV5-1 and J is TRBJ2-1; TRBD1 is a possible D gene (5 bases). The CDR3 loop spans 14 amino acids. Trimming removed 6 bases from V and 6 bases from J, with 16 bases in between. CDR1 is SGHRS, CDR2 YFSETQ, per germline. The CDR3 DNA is TGCGCCAGCACAAGAAGGGGCGAGACCAATGAGCAGTTCTTC. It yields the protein CASTRRGETNEQFF.

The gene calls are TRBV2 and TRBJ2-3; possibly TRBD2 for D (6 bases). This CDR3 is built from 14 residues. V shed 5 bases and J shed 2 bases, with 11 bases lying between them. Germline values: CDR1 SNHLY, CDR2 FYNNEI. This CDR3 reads CASSLGLSTDTQYF. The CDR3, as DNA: TGTGCCAGCAGTCTGGGACTTTCCACAGATACGCAGTATTTT.

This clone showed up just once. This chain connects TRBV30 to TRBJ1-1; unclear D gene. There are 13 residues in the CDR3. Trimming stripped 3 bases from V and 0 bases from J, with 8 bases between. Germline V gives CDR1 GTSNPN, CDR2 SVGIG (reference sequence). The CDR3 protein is CAWRHDLNTEAFF. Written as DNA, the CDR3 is TGTGCCTGGAGACATGATTTGAACACTGAAGCTTTCTTT. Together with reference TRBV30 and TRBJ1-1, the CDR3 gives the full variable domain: SQTIHQWPATLVQPVGSPLSLECTVEGTSNPNLYWYRQAAGRGLQLLFYSVGIGQISSEVPQNLSASRPQDRQFILSSKKLLLSDSGFYLCAWRHDLNTEAFFGQGTRLTVV.

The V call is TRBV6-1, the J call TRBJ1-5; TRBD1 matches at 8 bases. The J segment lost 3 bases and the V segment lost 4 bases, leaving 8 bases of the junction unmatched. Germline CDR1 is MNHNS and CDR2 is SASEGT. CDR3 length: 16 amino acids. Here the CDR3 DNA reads TGTGCCAGCAGTGTGACAGGGGCCTTTTACAATCAGCCCCAGCATTTT. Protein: CASSVTGAFYNQPQHF.

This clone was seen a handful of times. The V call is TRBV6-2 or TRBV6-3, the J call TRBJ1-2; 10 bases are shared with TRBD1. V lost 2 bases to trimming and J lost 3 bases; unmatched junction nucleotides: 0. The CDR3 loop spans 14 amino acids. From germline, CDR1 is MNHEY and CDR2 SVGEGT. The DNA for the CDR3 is TGTGCCAGCAGTTACGGACAGGGGGACTATGGCTACACCTTC. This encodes CASSYGQGDYGYTF.

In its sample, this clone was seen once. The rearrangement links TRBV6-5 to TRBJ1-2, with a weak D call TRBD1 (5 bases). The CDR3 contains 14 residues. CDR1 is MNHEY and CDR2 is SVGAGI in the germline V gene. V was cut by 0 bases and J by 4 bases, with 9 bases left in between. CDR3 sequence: CASSYSGQTYGYTF. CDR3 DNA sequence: TGTGCCAGCAGTTACTCGGGGCAGACCTATGGCTACACCTTC.

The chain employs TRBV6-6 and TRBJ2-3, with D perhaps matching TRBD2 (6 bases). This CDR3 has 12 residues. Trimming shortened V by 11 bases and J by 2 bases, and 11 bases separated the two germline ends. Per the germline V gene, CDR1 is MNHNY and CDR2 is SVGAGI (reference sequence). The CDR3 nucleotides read TGTGCCGCCGCGGGGAACACAGATACGCAGTATTTT. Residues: CAAAGNTDTQYF.

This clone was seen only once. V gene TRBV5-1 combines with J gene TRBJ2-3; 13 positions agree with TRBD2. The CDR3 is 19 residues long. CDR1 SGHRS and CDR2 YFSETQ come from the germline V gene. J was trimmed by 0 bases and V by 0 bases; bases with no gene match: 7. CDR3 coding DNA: TGCGCCAGCAGCTTGGAGGGGACTAGCGGGACTACTAGCACAGATACGCAGTATTTT. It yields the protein CASSLEGTSGTTSTDTQYF. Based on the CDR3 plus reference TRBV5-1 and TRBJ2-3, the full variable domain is KAGVTQTPRYLIKTRGQQVTLSCSPISGHRSVSWYQQTPGQGLQFLFEYFSETQRNKGNFPGRFSGRQFSNSRSEMNVSTLELGDSALYLCASSLEGTSGTTSTDTQYFGPGTRLTVL.

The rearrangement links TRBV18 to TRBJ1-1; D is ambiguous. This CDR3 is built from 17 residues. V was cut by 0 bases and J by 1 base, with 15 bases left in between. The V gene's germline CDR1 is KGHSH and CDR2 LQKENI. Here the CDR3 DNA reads TGTGCCAGCTCACCACCGGGGAGGGCCCTTGGGAACACTGAAGCTTTCTTT. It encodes CASSPPGRALGNTEAFF.

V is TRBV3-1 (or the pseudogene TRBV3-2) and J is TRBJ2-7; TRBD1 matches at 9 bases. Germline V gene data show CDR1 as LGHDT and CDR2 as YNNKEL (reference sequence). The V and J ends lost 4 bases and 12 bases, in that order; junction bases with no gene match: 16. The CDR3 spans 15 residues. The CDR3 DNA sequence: TGTGCCAGCAGCCCGACCGGGACAGGGTCCCTCAAGGGGTACTTC. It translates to CASSPTGTGSLKGYF.

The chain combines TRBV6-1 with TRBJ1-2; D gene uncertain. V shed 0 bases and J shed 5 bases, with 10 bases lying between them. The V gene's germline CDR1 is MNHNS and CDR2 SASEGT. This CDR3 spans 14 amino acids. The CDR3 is CASSEAYTGYGYTF. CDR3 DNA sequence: TGTGCCAGCAGTGAAGCGTATACGGGGTATGGCTACACCTTC.